The 6 T cell receptor beta chains presented below share a single source sample, sequenced in a study of technical replicates of blood from a handful of donors (dated by TCRdb to 2017 to 2019). Library preparation employed the immunoSEQ multiplex PCR assay. The table was pulled from immuneACCESS by TCRdb, which kept in-frame rearrangements only. Such tables lose some clones; where checked, under half of the loss comes from unresolved V genes, and the rest has no known cause. The sample table lists roughly 13,000 clones, roughly 80% of them with a count of one. Clones ranked in the top ten supply 12% of the sample. The sequenced material came from PBMCs. The receptor set was obtained from a human donor in good health.

In its sample, this clone was seen a few times. V gene TRBV6-5 combines with J gene TRBJ1-5; the match to TRBD1 covers 10 bases. CDR3 length equals 15 residues. The trim removed 6 bases at V and 5 bases at J, leaving 7 bases unmatched. Germline CDR1 and CDR2: MNHEY and SVGAGI. For the CDR3, the DNA is TGTGCCAGCAGCCAACACGGGACAGGGGATCAGCCCCAGCATTTT. Its translation is CASSQHGTGDQPQHF.

The rearrangement joins TRBV18 to TRBJ2-7; 9 nucleotides agree with TRBD1. There are 15 residues in the CDR3. In germline, CDR1 is KGHSH, CDR2 LQKENI. The V gene end was trimmed by 5 bases and the J gene end by 3 bases; junction bases not matched to a gene: 8. The chain's CDR3 is CASSSRDRDNYEQYF. CDR3 DNA sequence: TGTGCCAGCTCATCCCGGGACAGGGACAACTACGAGCAGTACTTC.

This chain joins TRBV30 and TRBJ2-1; 10 bases are a match to TRBD1. This CDR3 is built from 14 residues. The V segment lost 1 base and the J segment 3 bases; nucleotides outside the gene matches: 0. Germline lookup yields CDR1 GTSNPN and CDR2 SVGIG (reference sequence). CDR3 sequence (DNA): TGTGCCTGGAGTGGGGACAGGGGCTACAATGAGCAGTTCTTC. It is translated as CAWSGDRGYNEQFF.

The rearrangement joins TRBV5-8 to TRBJ2-5, with D uncertain. CDR1 is SGHTS and CDR2 is YDEGEE in the germline V gene. Trimming pared 3 bases from V and 5 bases from J, leaving 14 bases between. This CDR3 contains 14 residues. The CDR3 loop reads CASSSPGVRETQYF. Written as DNA, the CDR3 is TGTGCCAGCAGCTCCCCCGGTGTGCGGGAGACCCAGTACTTC. Combining the CDR3 with reference TRBV5-8 and TRBJ2-5 gives the whole variable domain EAGVTQSPTHLIKTRGQQATLRCSPISGHTSVYWYQQALGLGLQFLLWYDEGEERNRGNFPPRFSGRQFPNYSSELNVNALELEDSALYLCASSSPGVRETQYFGPGTRLLVL.

The table lists this clone with a count of one. This chain joins TRBV7-8 and TRBJ2-3; 11 nucleotides agree with TRBD2. Germline trimming cut 5 bases from V and 1 base from J; bases unmatched to any gene: 8. This CDR3 has 17 residues. The germline CDR1 and CDR2 sequences are SGHVS and FQNEAQ. For the CDR3, the DNA is TGTGCCAGCAGCCTTAGCGGGAGGGCCTCCGGCACAGATACGCAGTATTTT. Its translation: CASSLSGRASGTDTQYF.

The chain is built from TRBV27 and TRBJ1-1; 9 nucleotides agree with TRBD1. The junction had 11 bases not matched to a gene; V was cut back by 5 bases and J by 7 bases. This CDR3 has 15 residues. Germline assignment: CDR1 MNHEY and CDR2 SMNVEV (reference sequence). The CDR3 bases are TGTGCCAGCAGTACAGGGGGCTCGTGGCGTCTTGAAGCTTTCTTT. Its translation: CASSTGGSWRLEAFF.